A single sample gave rise to the 5 T cell receptor beta chains below, sequenced in a study of cytomegalovirus exposure and HLA in healthy donors. With 60 Vbeta and 13 Jbeta primers, the PCR was carried out. The repertoire was sequenced with immunoSEQ multiplex PCR; TCRdb's copy has only in-frame clones and lacks some. The sample comprises some 93,000 clones, around 10% of which are singletons, and about 5% rests with the top ten. Material: PBMCs. Receptor source: a man in his fifties or sixties in good health and CMV-seropositive.

The V and J genes are TRBV27 and TRBJ2-7; 11 nucleotides agree with TRBD1. Germline assignment: CDR1 MNHEY and CDR2 SMNVEV (reference sequence). The ends lost 7 bases at V and 4 bases at J; junction bases unmatched: 6. The CDR3 covers 14 residues. CDR3 bases: TGTGCCAGCAACCCTGGACAGGGGGCTTACGAGCAGTACTTC. This encodes CASNPGQGAYEQYF.

This clone was observed a few times. The chain employs TRBV5-1 and TRBJ1-1; D is unresolved. CDR3 length: 16 amino acids. Germline CDR1 and CDR2: SGHRS and YFSETQ. Trimming took 3 bases from V and 5 from J, leaving 20 bases between them. CDR3 protein: CASSSLPRSAGTEAFF. CDR3 DNA: TGCGCCAGCAGCTCACTCCCACGGTCCGCGGGTACTGAAGCTTTCTTT.

The V gene is TRBV28, the J gene TRBJ2-7; 8 bases line up with TRBD1. J was trimmed by 0 bases and V by 8 bases; bases with no gene match: 6. Germline CDR1 reads MDHEN; CDR2 reads SYDVKM. The CDR3 runs 14 residues. The CDR3 DNA reads TGTGCCAGCGCCCTCACAGGGGGCTCCTACGAGCAGTACTTC. It codes for CASALTGGSYEQYF.

This clone has just a few counts. The chain is built from TRBV18 and TRBJ1-2; a possible D gene is TRBD1 (6 bases). Germline CDR1 is KGHSH and CDR2 is LQKENI. The V end lost 6 bases, the J end lost 8 bases, and 25 bases lay between the germline ends. The CDR3 is made up of 16 amino acids. The CDR3 DNA reads as TGTGCCAGCTCCTATCTTCGGGCAGGGGACGAAAGAGGCTACACCTTC. Its protein product is CASSYLRAGDERGYTF. The full variable domain, its missing parts supplied by reference TRBV18 and TRBJ1-2, is NAGVMQNPRHLVRRRGQEARLRCSPMKGHSHVYWYRQLPEEGLKFMVYLQKENIIDESGMPKERFSAEFPKEGPSILRIQQVVRGDSAAYFCASSYLRAGDERGYTFGSGTRLTVV.

The CDR3 loop is CATSREGTWAGVQPQHF. The CDR3 DNA follows: TGTGCCACCAGCAGAGAGGGGACATGGGCGGGTGTTCAGCCCCAGCATTTT. The V call is TRBV15, the J call TRBJ1-5; possibly TRBD1 for D (6 bases). The CDR3 runs to 17 residues. CDR1 LNHNV and CDR2 YYDKDF come from the germline V gene (reference sequence). The V gene lost 0 bases and the J gene lost 6 bases, with 18 bases spanning the gap.